Below are 20 T cell receptor beta chains sequenced from a single sample in a study of T cells in Graves' hyperthyroidism and ophthalmopathy. Amplified TCR beta CDR3 regions derived from RNA transcripts. The TCR CDR3 first-round RT-PCR relied on the HTBI primer set. TCRdb re-analysed the multiplex PCR reads in MiXCR, keeping a single row per CDR3 protein. The data show more than 550,000 distinct CDR3 sequences, around 20% seen once. The sequenced material came from blood. Receptor source: a woman in her fifties or sixties with Graves' hyperthyroidism that later progressed to Graves' ophthalmopathy.

Many counts were recorded for this clonotype. This chain links TRBV30 with TRBJ1-1, with unresolved D. Per the germline V gene, CDR1 is GTSNPN and CDR2 is SVGIG (reference sequence). The V gene lost 2 bases and the J gene lost 4 bases, with 11 bases spanning the gap. The CDR3 extends over 13 amino acids. The CDR3 coding sequence is TGTGCCTGGAGTTCCGACCTGGGCACTGAAGCTTTCTTT. Amino acid sequence: CAWSSDLGTEAFF.

This clonotype was observed a few times. The rearrangement uses TRBV18 and TRBJ2-1; tentatively, D is TRBD1 (6 bases). The CDR3 runs to 15 residues. CDR1 is KGHSH, CDR2 LQKENI, per germline. V shed 6 bases and J shed 6 bases, with 18 bases lying between them. As DNA, the CDR3 is TGTGCCAGCTCCGAAGGGGCAGGGGTTCGCAATGAGCAGTTCTTC. This translates into CASSEGAGVRNEQFF.

This clonotype was observed at least ten times. This chain links TRBV12-3 or TRBV12-4 with TRBJ2-1; no clear D gene. The CDR3 runs to 13 residues. The ends were cut back, 4 bases at V and 7 bases at J, with 11 bases in the middle. The CDR3 sequence is CASSSTEINEQFF. The CDR3 DNA sequence: TGTGCCAGCAGTTCGACGGAAATAAATGAGCAGTTCTTC.

The sample holds a few counts of this clonotype. The chain's CDR3 is CASSQEAAMNTEAFF. The CDR3 DNA reads as TGCGCCAGCAGCCAAGAAGCAGCCATGAACACTGAAGCTTTCTTT. J is TRBJ1-1 and V is TRBV4-1; D gene ambiguous. The CDR3 has 15 residues. V gave up 0 bases and J gave up 0 bases, with 8 bases separating them. Per the germline V gene, CDR1 is MGHRA and CDR2 is YSYEKL.

The J gene is TRBJ1-4, the V gene TRBV20-1; D remains ambiguous. CDR3 length: 16 amino acids. Between the trimmed V and J ends, which lost 2 bases and 4 bases, there was a span of 17 bases. CDR1 is DFQATT and CDR2 is SNEGSKA in the germline V gene (reference sequence). The CDR3 DNA reads as TGCAGTGCTAGAACGATAGGCCGCATCCATAATGAAAAACTGTTTTTT. It translates to CSARTIGRIHNEKLFF.

This chain uses TRBV6-1 with TRBJ2-2, with 12 bases identical to TRBD1. Germline V gene data show CDR1 as MNHNS and CDR2 as SASEGT. This CDR3 is 19 amino acids long. V shed 5 bases and J 1 base; nucleotides not matched to a gene: 11. The CDR3, as DNA: TGTGCCAGCAGTCGCGAGTCGGGACAGGGGGCTTTGAACACCGGGGAGCTGTTTTTT. This translates into CASSRESGQGALNTGELFF.

This clonotype was recorded many times. This sequence joins TRBV3-1 and TRBJ2-7, with 9 bases aligning to TRBD2. CDR1 LGHDT and CDR2 YNNKEL come from the germline V gene (reference sequence). The junction had 5 bases not matched to a gene; V was cut back by 2 bases and J by 0 bases. This CDR3 region has 16 residues. The CDR3 reads CASSQPLSGGSYEQYF. The DNA of the CDR3 is TGTGCCAGCAGCCAACCCCTTAGCGGGGGCTCCTACGAGCAGTACTTC.

This clonotype was counted many times. The chain couples TRBV13 to TRBJ2-7; 10 bases are shared with TRBD1. The CDR3 has 15 residues. Looked up from germline, CDR1 is PRHDT and CDR2 is FYEKMQ (reference sequence). V gave up 5 bases and J gave up 2 bases; unmatched junction bases: 6. This CDR3 is CASSLGQGRPYEQYF. The CDR3 DNA sequence: TGTGCCAGCAGCCTGGGACAGGGGCGGCCCTACGAGCAGTACTTC. The variable domain in full, completed from reference TRBV13 and TRBJ2-7, reads AAGVIQSPRHLIKEKRETATLKCYPIPRHDTVYWYQQGPGQDPQFLISFYEKMQSDKGSIPDRFSAQQFSDYHSELNMSSLELGDSALYFCASSLGQGRPYEQYFGPGTRLTVT.

This clonotype has a handful of counts. This chain connects TRBV6-1 to TRBJ1-2, with no clear D. From germline, CDR1 is MNHNS and CDR2 SASEGT. V lost 5 bases to trimming and J lost 2 bases, with 15 bases between them. This CDR3 region has 15 residues. The CDR3 nucleotides read TGTGCCAGCAGTTCCCCGGGAGGGTCGAACTATGGCTACACCTTC. Protein sequence: CASSSPGGSNYGYTF.

This clonotype was recorded at least ten times. The V gene is TRBV19, the J gene TRBJ2-3, with a weak D call TRBD1 (5 bases). CDR1 and CDR2 from the germline V gene are LNHDA and SQIVND (reference sequence). Trimming took 7 bases from V and 2 from J, leaving 16 bases between them. This CDR3 spans 15 amino acids. The CDR3 protein is CASTWGSRVTDTQYF. The CDR3 region has the DNA TGTGCCAGTACGTGGGGCAGTCGTGTCACAGATACGCAGTATTTT.

The chain employs TRBV29-1 and TRBJ2-3; no clear D. From germline, CDR1 is SQVTM and CDR2 ANQGSEA. V lost 1 base and J lost 6, with 11 bases in between. This CDR3 contains 13 residues. This chain's CDR3 is CSVEVVPADTQYF. In nucleotides, the CDR3 is TGCAGCGTTGAAGTTGTACCCGCCGATACGCAGTATTTT.

CDR3: CASSSPFSGGASNEQFF. The CDR3 region has the DNA TGTGCCAGCAGTTCCCCGTTTAGCGGGGGGGCCTCGAATGAGCAGTTCTTC. This chain links TRBV12-3 or TRBV12-4 with TRBJ2-1; 11 nucleotides align to TRBD2. V trimming: 4 bases; J trimming: 7 bases; junction bases outside the gene matches: 12. This CDR3 comprises 17 residues.

This clonotype was seen at least ten times. V is TRBV6-5 and J is TRBJ1-1; TRBD1 might be the D (6 bases). CDR1 and CDR2 from the germline V gene are MNHEY and SVGAGI. Trimming pared 2 bases from V and 4 bases from J, leaving 8 bases between. The CDR3 runs 13 residues. The DNA of the CDR3 is TGTGCCAGCAGTTACGAGACAGGCACTGAAGCTTTCTTT. This codes for CASSYETGTEAFF.

This clonotype was observed a handful of times. The gene calls are TRBV27 and TRBJ1-2; D unresolved. Germline CDR1 reads MNHEY; CDR2 reads SMNVEV (reference sequence). This CDR3 contains 13 residues. The V and J ends lost 5 bases and 7 bases respectively, with 14 bases between them. DNA for the CDR3: TGTGCCAGCAGTCCTTCCCTCGGGCCTGGCTACACCTTC. It encodes CASSPSLGPGYTF.

V usage is TRBV19 and J usage is TRBJ1-5, with D possibly matching TRBD1 (5 bases). Looked up from germline, CDR1 is LNHDA and CDR2 is SQIVND (reference sequence). V was trimmed by 3 bases and J by 3 bases, leaving 12 bases between them. The CDR3 has 15 amino acids. In DNA form, the CDR3 reads TGTGCCAGTAGTATCGGACCGGGACCCAATCAGCCCCAGCATTTT. Residues: CASSIGPGPNQPQHF.

This clonotype occurred many times. The chain carries TRBV14 and TRBJ2-1, with D uncertain. This CDR3 is built from 13 residues. Germline V gives CDR1 SGHDN, CDR2 FVKESK. V was clipped by 5 bases and J by 8 bases, with 13 bases between them. The CDR3 protein is CASSELNIDEQFF. The CDR3 bases are TGTGCCAGCAGCGAACTAAATATCGATGAGCAGTTCTTC.

This chain joins TRBV11-2 and TRBJ2-1, with 7 bases identical to TRBD1. The CDR3 sequence is 15 residues long. Losses at the gene ends were 5 bases for V and 4 bases for J; bases not matched to a gene: 8. The germline CDR1 and CDR2 sequences are SGHAT and FQNNGV. CDR3 in amino acids: CASSHGTANYNEQFF. The CDR3 nucleotides are TGTGCCAGCAGCCATGGGACAGCTAATTACAATGAGCAGTTCTTC.

This clonotype showed up many times. The chain joins TRBV27 to TRBJ2-5, with 9 bases matching TRBD1. The CDR3 extends over 17 amino acids. The V gene's germline CDR1 is MNHEY and CDR2 SMNVEV (reference sequence). J lost 1 base, V lost 5 bases, and 11 bases had no gene match. The CDR3 sequence is CASSANRGPTLQETQYF. DNA for the CDR3: TGTGCCAGCAGTGCAAACAGGGGGCCAACCCTCCAAGAGACCCAGTACTTC.

This clonotype came up many times. CDR3 DNA: TGCGCCAGCAGCGCCTCTTCTGGACAGGGGGCCTGGGCTTTCTTT. Translating it yields CASSASSGQGAWAFF. The gene calls are TRBV5-1 and TRBJ1-1; 11 bases are shared with TRBD1. The CDR3 covers 15 residues. CDR1 and CDR2 (germline): SGHRS, YFSETQ. After removal of 4 bases from V and 11 bases from J, the junction contained 13 bases not matched to a gene.

The chain uses TRBV5-1 and TRBJ2-2; maybe TRBD1 (6 bases). The CDR3 totals 16 residues. Trimming shortened V by 4 bases and J by 2 bases, and 15 bases separated the two germline ends. Germline V gene data show CDR1 as SGHRS and CDR2 as YFSETQ. The CDR3, as DNA: TGCGCCAGCAGCCCCCGGGACACGGCAAACACCGGGGAGCTGTTTTTT. As protein: CASSPRDTANTGELFF.